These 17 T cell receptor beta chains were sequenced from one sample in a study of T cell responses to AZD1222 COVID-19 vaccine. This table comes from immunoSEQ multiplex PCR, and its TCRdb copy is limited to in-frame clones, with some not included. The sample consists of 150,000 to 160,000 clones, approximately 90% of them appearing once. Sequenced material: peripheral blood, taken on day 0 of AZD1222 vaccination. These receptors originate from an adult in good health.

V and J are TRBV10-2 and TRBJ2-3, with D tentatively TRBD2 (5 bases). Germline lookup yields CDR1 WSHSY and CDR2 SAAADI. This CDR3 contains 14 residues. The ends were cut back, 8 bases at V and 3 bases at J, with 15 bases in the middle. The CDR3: CASPRVGETDTQYF. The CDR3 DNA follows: TGCGCCAGCCCTCGGGTCGGGGAGACAGATACGCAGTATTTT.

The CDR3: CASSQDGGGYNQPQHF. The DNA for the CDR3 is TGTGCCAGCAGCCAAGATGGCGGGGGCTACAATCAGCCCCAGCATTTT. This sequence joins TRBV3-1 (or the pseudogene TRBV3-2) and TRBJ1-5, with a tentative D call TRBD1 (6 bases). Germline lookup yields CDR1 LGHDT and CDR2 YNNKEL (reference sequence). CDR3 length: 16 residues. Deletions cut 0 bases from V and 3 bases from J, with 12 bases between.

CDR3: CASAWAGNEQFF. Written as DNA, the CDR3 is TGTGCCAGCGCCTGGGCGGGCAATGAGCAGTTCTTC. The chain recombines TRBV7-9 with TRBJ2-1; maybe TRBD2 (5 bases). Germline values: CDR1 SEHNR, CDR2 FQNEAQ (reference sequence). Trimming stripped 8 bases from V and 6 bases from J, with 11 bases between. The CDR3 is 12 residues long.

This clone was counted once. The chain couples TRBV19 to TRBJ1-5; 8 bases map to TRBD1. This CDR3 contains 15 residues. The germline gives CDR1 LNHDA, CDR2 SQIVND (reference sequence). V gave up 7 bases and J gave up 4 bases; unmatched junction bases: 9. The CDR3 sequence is CASMGTGSRNQPQHF. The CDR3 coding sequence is TGTGCCAGTATGGGGACAGGTTCGCGAAATCAGCCCCAGCATTTT.

The CDR3 is CASSSTPASSYEQYF. DNA of the CDR3: TGTGCCAGCAGCAGTACACCAGCCTCCTCCTACGAGCAGTACTTC. The chain links TRBV11-1 to TRBJ2-7; D is ambiguous. Germline V CDR1 and CDR2: SGHAT, FQDESV (reference sequence). This CDR3 is built from 15 residues. The ends were cut back, 5 bases at V and 0 bases at J, with 14 bases in the middle.

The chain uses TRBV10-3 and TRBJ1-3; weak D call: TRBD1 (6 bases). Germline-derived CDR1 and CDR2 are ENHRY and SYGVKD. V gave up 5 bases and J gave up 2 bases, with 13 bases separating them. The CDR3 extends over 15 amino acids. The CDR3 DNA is TGTGCCATCAGTAGGGTGGGGGCGCCTGGAAACACCATATATTTT. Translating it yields CAISRVGAPGNTIYF.

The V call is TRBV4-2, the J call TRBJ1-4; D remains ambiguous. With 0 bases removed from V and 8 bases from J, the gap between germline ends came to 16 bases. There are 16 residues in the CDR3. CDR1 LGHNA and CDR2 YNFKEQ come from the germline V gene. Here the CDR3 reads CASSQDPGRAGEKLFF. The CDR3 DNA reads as TGTGCCAGCAGCCAAGATCCCGGACGGGCGGGGGAAAAACTGTTTTTT.

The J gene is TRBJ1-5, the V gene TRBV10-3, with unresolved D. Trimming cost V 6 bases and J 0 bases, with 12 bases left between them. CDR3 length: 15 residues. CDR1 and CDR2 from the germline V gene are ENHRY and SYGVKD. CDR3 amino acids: CAIREDQYSNQPQHF. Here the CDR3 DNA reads TGTGCCATCAGAGAGGACCAATATAGCAATCAGCCCCAGCATTTT.

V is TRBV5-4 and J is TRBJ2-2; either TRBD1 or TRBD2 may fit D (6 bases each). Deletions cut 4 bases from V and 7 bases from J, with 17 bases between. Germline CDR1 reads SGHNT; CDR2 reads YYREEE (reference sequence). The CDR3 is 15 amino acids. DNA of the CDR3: TGTGCCAGCAGCCCGGAGGGGGGTTTCTTCGGGGAGCTGTTTTTT. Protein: CASSPEGGFFGELFF.

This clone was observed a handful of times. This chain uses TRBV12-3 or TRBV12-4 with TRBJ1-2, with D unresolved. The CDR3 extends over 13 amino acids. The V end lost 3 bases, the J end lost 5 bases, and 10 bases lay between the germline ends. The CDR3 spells CASSLRTEYGYTF. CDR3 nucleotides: TGTGCCAGCAGTTTGCGGACCGAGTATGGCTACACCTTC.

CDR3 loop: CASSFTGNYGYTF. The CDR3, as DNA: TGTGCCAGCAGTTTTACAGGGAACTATGGCTACACCTTC. This chain joins TRBV5-6 and TRBJ1-2; the D gene is possibly TRBD1 (6 bases). Germline values: CDR1 SGHDT, CDR2 YYEEEE. The CDR3 has 13 residues. Trimming pared 5 bases from V and 2 bases from J, leaving 10 bases between. Supplemented by reference TRBV5-6 and TRBJ1-2, the full variable domain reads DAGVTQSPTHLIKTRGQQVTLRCSPKSGHDTVSWYQQALGQGPQFIFQYYEEEERQRGNFPDRFSGHQFPNYSSELNVNALLLGDSALYLCASSFTGNYGYTFGSGTRLTVV.

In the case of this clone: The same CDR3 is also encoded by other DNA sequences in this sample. The CDR3 protein is CASSPRDSSYEQYF. The CDR3 DNA sequence: TGTGCCAGCTCGCCCCGGGACAGCTCCTACGAGCAGTACTTC. This chain links TRBV18 with TRBJ2-7; TRBD1 matches 7 bases. CDR1 is KGHSH and CDR2 is LQKENI in the germline V gene. With V trimmed by 6 bases and J by 0 bases, 5 bases remained unmatched. The CDR3 spans 14 residues.

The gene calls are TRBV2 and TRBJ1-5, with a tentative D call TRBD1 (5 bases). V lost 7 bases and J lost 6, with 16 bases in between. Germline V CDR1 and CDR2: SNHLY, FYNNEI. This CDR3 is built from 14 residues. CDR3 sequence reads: CASTLLAGRQPQHF. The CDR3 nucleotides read TGTGCCAGCACCCTACTGGCGGGGCGTCAGCCCCAGCATTTT. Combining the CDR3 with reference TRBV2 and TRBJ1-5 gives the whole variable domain EPEVTQTPSHQVTQMGQEVILRCVPISNHLYFYWYRQILGQKVEFLVSFYNNEISEKSEIFDDQFSVERPDGSNFTLKIRSTKLEDSAMYFCASTLLAGRQPQHFGDGTRLSIL.

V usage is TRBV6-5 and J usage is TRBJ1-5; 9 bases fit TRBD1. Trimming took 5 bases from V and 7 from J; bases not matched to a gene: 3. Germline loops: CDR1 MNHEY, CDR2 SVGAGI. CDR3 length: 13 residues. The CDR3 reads CASSQGQGQPQHF. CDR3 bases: TGTGCCAGCAGTCAGGGACAGGGCCAGCCCCAGCATTTT.

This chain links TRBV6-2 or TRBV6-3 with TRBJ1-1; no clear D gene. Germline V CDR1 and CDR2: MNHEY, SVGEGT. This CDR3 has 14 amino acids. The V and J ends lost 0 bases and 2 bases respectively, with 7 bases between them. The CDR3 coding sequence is TGTGCCAGCAGTTACTCTGGGAGCAACACTGAAGCTTTCTTT. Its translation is CASSYSGSNTEAFF.

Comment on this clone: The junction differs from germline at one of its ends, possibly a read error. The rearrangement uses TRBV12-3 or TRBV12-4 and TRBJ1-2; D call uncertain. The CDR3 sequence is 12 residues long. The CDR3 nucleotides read TGTGCCAGCAGATTAGCTAACTATGGCTACACCTTC. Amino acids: CASRLANYGYTF.

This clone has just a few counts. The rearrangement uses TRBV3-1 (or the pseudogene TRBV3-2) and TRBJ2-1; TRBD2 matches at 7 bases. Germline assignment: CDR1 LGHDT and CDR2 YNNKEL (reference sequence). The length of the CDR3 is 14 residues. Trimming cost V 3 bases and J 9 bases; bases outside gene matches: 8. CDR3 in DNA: TGTGCCAGCAGCCATGGGCCTAGCGGCACTGAGCAGTTCTTC. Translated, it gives CASSHGPSGTEQFF.